The T cell receptor beta chain under discussion was sequenced for a study of cytomegalovirus exposure and HLA in healthy donors (dated by TCRdb to the late 2010s). General notes on the study: In an earlier analysis of under 600 of the donors, approximately 260 Gb of sequence data and some 100 million unique TCR beta sequences from roughly 180 million T cells were reported. To predict cytomegalovirus infection status, the study combined high-throughput TCR immunosequencing, statistical association of individual TCRs with disease status, and machine learning. An earlier analysis of roughly 580 of the donors used high-throughput TCR beta sequencing to judge whether each TCR beta V gene segment behaved as functional or pseudogenic. The number of donors typed differed by locus, with 629-630 for A, B, C, DRB1 and DQB1, around 500 for DQA1, 600 to 610 for DPA1, and some 470 for DPB1. Alongside the repertoire data, information on donor age, sex, ethnicity and CMV serostatus was compiled. Rather than using new phenotypic data, the later analysis identified candidate immune exposures from TCR beta sequences and from how often those sequences occurred across donors. Using immunosequencing, the study profiled T cell repertoires from 500 to 800 subjects and related those repertoires to cytomegalovirus serostatus. To study patterns of TCR occurrence, a later analysis re-analyzed previously published TCR beta repertoires from around 660 donors and added high-resolution HLA genotyping. The genetic ancestry cluster associated with self-reported Caucasian donors included around 76% of the roughly 360 genotyped donors. A later genetic analysis used genome-wide SNP genotypes for about 60% of the roughly 700 donors, treating that subset as a discovery cohort. Among some 400 genotyped donors of the cohort, an average of approximately 200,000 unique TCR beta nucleotide sequences was sequenced per donor, of which 15% to 20% were non-productive. Approximately 310 gigabases of sequencing data and around 88 million unique TCR sequences made up an early release that covered several hundred HLA-typed donors. In addition to the first cohort of approximately 650 subjects, a separate validation cohort of 130 or so different subjects was used. All discovery cohort repertoires had been generated on a single sequencing platform. HLA typing included class I and class II loci at four-digit resolution. A handful of DR-DQ haplotypes were treated as single units for association and clustering because of strong linkage in the cohort. The aim of the study was to test whether cataloging public T cell receptors could identify signatures of past pathogen exposure. What the study reported, not specific to this receptor: Cytomegalovirus status was reported to be diagnosed by the classifier with high specificity and sensitivity in both the original and validation cohorts. CMV serostatus was the only immune exposure information available for the cohort. Roughly uniform sequencing depth across donors was assumed in presence/absence analyses, although this assumption may not hold. Compared with equally common non-associated chains, HLA-associated TCR beta chains in a later analysis were more clonally expanded and had lower generation probabilities. A further reported finding was that TCR beta sequences accurately predicted the HLA-A and HLA-B alleles for most subjects in the first cohort. Linkage disequilibrium might explain the correlated functional status among segregating V segments, but an unknown experimental factor could not be excluded. The sequencing pipeline was judged likely to have produced a cluster of highly shared sequence variants as a technical artifact. A total of roughly 160 TCR beta chains were listed by the study as associated with cytomegalovirus. Strong co-occurrence of HLA alleles, especially DR and DQ, made assigning TCR associations to individual alleles difficult. Because the 87-base-pair reads could not distinguish some IMGT-functional V segments, including TRBV6-2 and TRBV6-3, those segments were excluded. In vitro tests confirmed that three of the cytomegalovirus-associated TCR beta chains recognize cytomegalovirus antigens. A later genetic analysis associated a missense DCLRE1C variant with V-gene and J-gene trimming of TCR beta chains, and an independent cohort replicated the association. A later genetic analysis reported fewer N-insertions in productive TCRs among donors in an Asian-associated ancestry cluster than the 666-donor mean. The authors suggested that the approach could potentially be generalized to other disease states and immunological phenotypes. In a later analysis, several top co-occurrence clusters were reported to appear linked to parvovirus B19, influenza, CMV and Epstein-Barr virus. At a false discovery rate of 0.05, a later analysis linked 16,951 TCR beta sequences to specific HLA alleles. According to a later analysis, TCR association rates differed among HLA loci, with DRB1 alleles showing the most associated TCRs and HLA-C alleles showing the fewest. While some public TCRs were present in many individuals, most TCR sequences turned up only very rarely across donors. An earlier analysis of approximately 590 of the donors showed that most TCR beta V segments appeared in productive rearrangements either about 90% or about 30% of the time, which broadly matched IMGT annotations. This cohort had only TCR beta chains sequenced, and the lack of alpha or paired-chain data limited which features could be detected. HLA typing was unavailable for some donors at each locus, so association tests used only the typed subset. Some 16 rarely observed V segments, including chromosome 9 orphons, were excluded from the earlier analysis of some 590 of the donors because counts were too low. A later analysis found that most CMV-associated TCR beta chains appeared HLA-restricted, with HLA associations seemingly driven largely by CMV exposure.

The cohort consisted of 666 healthy bone marrow donors. At the time of sampling, every cohort member was nominally healthy, though immune exposures that went unrecorded were likely present. The donor was CMV seronegative and was included in the group of a few hundred seronegative cohort members. Each donor provided a peripheral blood sample, and peripheral blood mononuclear cells were used for TCR beta sequencing. Genomic DNA extraction from the blood cell samples was performed with the Qiagen DNeasy Blood Extraction Kit. Trimming takes 3 bases from V and 8 bases from J, and the germline ends sit 16 bases apart. The CDR1 and CDR2 encoded by the germline V gene (reference sequence) are SEHNR and FQNEAQ. The CDR3, cysteine through phenylalanine, is 15 amino acids long. This entry keeps only the CDR3 DNA: 45 bases, framed from base 1. Libraries were built with the immunoSEQ multiplex PCR assay. For the multiplex PCR, a mixture combining 60 forward primers for TCR Vbeta segments and 13 reverse primers for TCR Jbeta segments was used. The CDR3 region of rearranged TCR beta genes was amplified from genomic DNA by a multiplex PCR assay. On the Illumina HiSeq System, the amplified TCR beta libraries were sequenced as 87-base-pair reads. The paper's processing steps were these. In a later analysis, some 80 million unique TCR beta chains were counted across the 650 to 750 repertoires, and approximately 9.9 million of these chains were shared by at least two donors. A nearest-neighbor algorithm error-corrected the raw reads and collapsed the reads into unique sequences, merging closely related sequences to remove PCR and sequencing errors. To assign V, D and J gene segments, CDR3 sequences were aligned to IMGT reference sequences. For a sequence to be retained, at least a six-nucleotide match to both a V gene segment and a J gene segment was required. Rearrangements were called productive when the CDR3 lacked stop codons and stayed in frame with V and J; all others were non-productive. CDR3 was defined by IMGT convention, running from the second conserved V-encoded cysteine to the conserved J-encoded phenylalanine. Sequences without an unambiguous match to a single V gene segment were excluded from the earlier analysis of about 600 of the donors. An earlier analysis of 587 of the donors classified V segments as functional when productive rearrangements were above 56.7% and as segregating when the standard deviation between donors was above 5%. To diagnose cytomegalovirus status from the catalog of TCR beta chain sequences, a statistical classification framework was built. In a later analysis, V and J genes were assigned by comparing TCR nucleotide sequences against IMGT/GENE-DB human TR gene sequences. The TCRdist pipeline was used in a later analysis to assign CDR3 sequences and most-parsimonious VDJ recombination scenarios. A later analysis defined each TCR beta chain by its CDR3 amino acid sequence plus V-gene family, and excluded reads lacking a unique V-gene family. As a way to deal with suspected cross-contamination and a sequencing artifact, a later analysis dropped over 550 nucleotide sequences that were highly shared and had low generation probability. In a later analysis, a clonal expansion index was calculated for each public chain from normalized within-repertoire ranks of inferred template counts. In a later analysis, generation probabilities were computed with a VDJ recombination model fitted to out-of-frame rearrangements, and the resulting probabilities were checked against IGoR. In a later analysis, TCR-TCR, TCR-HLA and TCR-CMV co-occurrence was scored with hypergeometric tests, and a repertoire-size bias correction was applied to TCR pairs. To estimate false discovery rates, a later analysis permuted the HLA or CMV assignments 20 times. In a later analysis, co-occurring TCRs were grouped using DBSCAN, with TCRdist sequence similarity added in when clustering inside HLA-allele-positive subsets. Co-occurrence clustering excluded repertoires with fewer than 30,000 or more than 120,000 public chains, plus five with anomalous nucleotide sharing. The immuneACCESS repertoire file appears here via TCRdb, limited to in-frame rearrangements. These files lack a portion of the clones; in checked studies, under half of the deficit traces to unresolved V genes, and the cause of the others is not known. For V, J and clone size, that table is used; D and trimming come from the DNA. The sample data list some 180,000 clones, and roughly 87% of these were observed just once. The leading ten clones occupy around 0.99% of the sample.

This clone was picked up a small number of times. Its antigen remains undetermined. Base qualities were left out, and no much larger clone turns up one base away. The specimen was PBMCs. This receptor was identified in a boy aged 2 to 9 in good health and CMV-seronegative. The V and J segments used are TRBV7-9 and TRBJ1-4; the D segment could be TRBD1, given 6 matching bases. The CDR3 region has the sequence CASSFSTGSREKLFF. The sequenced DNA is TGTGCCAGCAGCTTCTCAACAGGGTCACGGGAAAAACTGTTTTTT.